This passage covers 13 T cell receptor beta chains from one sample sequenced in a study of cytomegalovirus exposure and HLA in healthy donors. PCR involved 60 Vbeta and 13 Jbeta primers. Clones were sequenced by immunoSEQ multiplex PCR, and TCRdb holds only the in-frame ones, with some missing. The data contain over 250,000 clones, under 80% of them singletons. Specimen: PBMCs. These receptor sequences come from a female donor in good health and CMV-seronegative.

This clone has more than one count but fewer than ten. J is TRBJ2-7 and V is TRBV27; 7 bases agree with TRBD2. The germline V gene encodes CDR1 MNHEY and CDR2 SMNVEV (reference sequence). V shed 2 bases, J shed 3 bases, and the junction held 1 base outside the gene matches. The CDR3 sequence is 13 residues long. CDR3 sequence: CASSLAGVYEQYF. The CDR3 nucleotides read TGTGCCAGCAGTTTAGCGGGAGTCTACGAGCAGTACTTC.

This clone was counted between two and nine times. This CDR3 is CASSLGLAGKETQYF. CDR3 nucleotides: TGTGCCAGCAGCTTAGGGCTAGCGGGAAAAGAGACCCAGTACTTC. This chain connects TRBV7-6 to TRBJ2-5; 9 nucleotides align to TRBD2. The CDR3 contains 15 residues. Per germline, CDR1 SGHVS and CDR2 FNYEAQ. V gave up 1 base and J gave up 3 bases; unmatched junction bases: 3.

This rearrangement joins TRBV9 to TRBJ2-1, with 7 bases aligning to TRBD2. This CDR3 is 16 amino acids long. Germline CDR1 is SGDLS and CDR2 is YYNGEE. V lost 0 bases and J lost 2; bases outside the gene matches: 5. This CDR3 is CASSVGVREAYNEQFF. CDR3 DNA sequence: TGTGCCAGCAGCGTAGGGGTCCGGGAGGCCTACAATGAGCAGTTCTTC.

On this clone: Other nucleotide sequences in the sample specify the same CDR3. The chain has TRBV6-1 and TRBJ1-3; D ambiguous. V was cut by 2 bases and J by 0 bases, with 5 bases left in between. The CDR3 is made up of 14 amino acids. Germline assignment: CDR1 MNHNS and CDR2 SASEGT. The CDR3: CASSESFSGNTIYF. The CDR3 DNA follows: TGTGCCAGCAGTGAAAGCTTCTCTGGAAACACCATATATTTT.

The chain employs TRBV19 and TRBJ2-1; unclear D gene. Germline lookup yields CDR1 LNHDA and CDR2 SQIVND (reference sequence). This CDR3 is built from 14 residues. Trimming pared 3 bases from V and 2 bases from J, leaving 8 bases between. The CDR3 DNA follows: TGTGCCAGTAGTATCTTCGAGACCTACAATGAGCAGTTCTTC. Encoded protein: CASSIFETYNEQFF.

The rearrangement joins TRBV19 to TRBJ2-2; 8 nucleotides match TRBD1. From germline, CDR1 is LNHDA and CDR2 SQIVND (reference sequence). The V segment lost 7 bases and the J segment 2 bases; nucleotides outside the gene matches: 6. This CDR3 comprises 15 residues. The DNA for the CDR3 is TGTGCCAGTAACCTGGACAGGGCAAACACCGGGGAGCTGTTTTTT. It codes for CASNLDRANTGELFF. The full variable domain, in which reference TRBV19 and TRBJ2-2 provide the parts outside the CDR3, is DGGITQSPKYLFRKEGQNVTLSCEQNLNHDAMYWYRQDPGQGLRLIYYSQIVNDFQKGDIAEGYSVSREKKESFPLTVTSAQKNPTAFYLCASNLDRANTGELFFGEGSRLTVL.

The chain has TRBV5-8 and TRBJ2-1; weak D call: TRBD1 (6 bases). V lost 5 bases to trimming and J lost 3 bases, with 15 bases between them. Germline CDR1 is SGHTS and CDR2 is YDEGEE. The CDR3 spans 15 residues. Here the CDR3 reads CASSSTGRGYNEQFF. CDR3 bases: TGTGCCAGCAGTTCTACAGGGCGCGGCTACAATGAGCAGTTCTTC.

This chain joins TRBV4-1 and TRBJ2-3, with 9 nucleotides matching TRBD2. The CDR3 contains 18 residues. Per the germline V gene, CDR1 is MGHRA and CDR2 is YSYEKL. V was clipped by 4 bases and J by 0 bases; unmatched bases: 11. CDR3 coding DNA: TGCGCCAGCAGCCCACACATAGCGGGAGTGGGTAGCACAGATACGCAGTATTTT. Protein product: CASSPHIAGVGSTDTQYF.

The rearrangement links TRBV6-6 to TRBJ1-2; 9 bases are a match to TRBD1. CDR3 length: 14 amino acids. Germline V gene sequence: CDR1 MNHNY, CDR2 SVGAGI (reference sequence). The J segment lost 5 bases and the V segment lost 6 bases, leaving 7 bases of the junction unmatched. The CDR3 sequence: CASRYTGGDYGYTF. In nucleotides, the CDR3 is TGTGCCAGCAGATACACAGGGGGCGATTATGGCTACACCTTC.

V usage is TRBV6-6 and J usage is TRBJ2-7; 13 bases fit TRBD2. There are 15 residues in the CDR3. With 6 bases clipped from V and 5 bases from J, the junction kept 7 bases outside the gene matches. CDR1 is MNHNY and CDR2 is SVGAGI in the germline V gene (reference sequence). The CDR3: CASSRIGLAGDEQYF. The CDR3 DNA reads TGTGCCAGCAGCCGCATAGGACTAGCGGGAGACGAGCAGTACTTC.

The chain combines TRBV18 with TRBJ2-5; D not certain. The CDR3 extends over 14 amino acids. Germline CDR1 reads KGHSH; CDR2 reads LQKENI. Trimming shortened V by 6 bases and J by 2 bases, and 13 bases separated the two germline ends. The CDR3: CASSLLDSQETQYF. DNA of the CDR3: TGTGCCAGCTCCCTCCTTGACTCTCAAGAGACCCAGTACTTC. The variable domain in full, completed from reference TRBV18 and TRBJ2-5, reads NAGVMQNPRHLVRRRGQEARLRCSPMKGHSHVYWYRQLPEEGLKFMVYLQKENIIDESGMPKERFSAEFPKEGPSILRIQQVVRGDSAAYFCASSLLDSQETQYFGPGTRLLVL.

The chain links TRBV5-1 to TRBJ2-7; TRBD1 matches 7 bases. This CDR3 has 14 amino acids. Trimming at V came to 0 bases and at J to 4 bases, leaving 4 bases not matched to a gene. CDR1 is SGHRS and CDR2 is YFSETQ in the germline V gene. CDR3 DNA: TGCGCCAGCAGCTTGGGACAGGGTATGTACGAGCAGTACTTC. Its translation is CASSLGQGMYEQYF.

The rearrangement links TRBV19 to TRBJ2-1, with 11 bases fitting TRBD2. The germline V gene encodes CDR1 LNHDA and CDR2 SQIVND (reference sequence). The CDR3 has 14 amino acids. V dropped 1 base and J dropped 11; count of bases not matched to a gene: 4. Written as DNA, the CDR3 is TGTGCCAGTAGTATAGGGGGGACTAGCGGAAAGCAGTTCTTC. It translates to CASSIGGTSGKQFF.